Shown below are 4 T cell receptor beta chains from a single sample sequenced in a study of T cells after yellow fever vaccination. TCRdb passed the 5' RACE reads through MiXCR, listing each CDR3 protein once. Of some 320,000 distinct CDR3 sequences listed, 8.5% to 10% are singletons. The sequencing here drew on CD4+ T cells sorted from PBMCs, taken 5 days after the yellow fever booster vaccination. Every receptor here comes from a man in his late teens or twenties who received the YFV17D yellow fever vaccine.

The V gene is TRBV5-6, the J gene TRBJ1-1; D gene ambiguous. This CDR3 contains 14 residues. The V gene's germline CDR1 is SGHDT and CDR2 YYEEEE. The V gene lost 0 bases and the J gene lost 5 bases, with 11 bases spanning the gap. CDR3 loop: CASSLVVLGTEAFF. The DNA of the CDR3 is TGTGCCAGCAGCTTGGTAGTCCTAGGGACTGAAGCTTTCTTT.

The chain has TRBV9 and TRBJ1-1; the D is unclear. With 3 bases removed from V and 1 base from J, the gap between germline ends came to 13 bases. In germline, CDR1 is SGDLS, CDR2 YYNGEE. This CDR3 is built from 15 residues. The chain's CDR3 is CASSERGGWNTEAFF. The CDR3 nucleotides read TGTGCCAGCAGCGAGAGAGGTGGATGGAACACTGAAGCTTTCTTT.

This clonotype was counted between two and nine times. This chain connects TRBV20-1 to TRBJ2-3; the match to TRBD2 covers 7 bases. Germline V CDR1 and CDR2: DFQATT, SNEGSKA (reference sequence). J lost 1 base, V lost 2 bases, and 0 bases had no gene match. The CDR3 has 13 residues. The CDR3 coding sequence is TGCAGTGCTAGACGGGGGGGCACAGATACGCAGTATTTT. This translates into CSARRGGTDTQYF.

This chain joins TRBV7-2 and TRBJ2-5, with 7 bases matching TRBD1. The CDR3 sequence is 14 residues long. V gave up 5 bases and J gave up 6 bases; unmatched junction bases: 9. Germline lookup yields CDR1 SGHTA and CDR2 FQGNSA. CDR3 in amino acids: CASSQQGTAQTQYF. The CDR3 DNA sequence: TGTGCCAGCAGCCAACAAGGGACAGCCCAGACCCAGTACTTC.